Below are 9 T cell receptor beta chains sequenced from a single sample in a study of cytomegalovirus exposure and HLA in healthy donors. The primer mix had 60 Vbeta and 13 Jbeta primers. Some clones are missing from TCRdb's copy, which holds only in-frame ones; the method was immunoSEQ multiplex PCR. The data show 150,000 to 200,000 clones, about 88% seen once. The sample comprised PBMCs. The source of these receptors is a man younger than 35 in good health and CMV-seropositive.

The rearrangement uses TRBV9 and TRBJ1-3, with 9 bases matching TRBD1. CDR3 length equals 13 residues. Trimming removed 5 bases from V and 8 bases from J; junction bases left unmatched: 5. The germline CDR1 and CDR2 sequences are SGDLS and YYNGEE. The chain's CDR3 is CASSKQGADTIYF. The CDR3 nucleotides read TGTGCCAGCAGTAAACAGGGGGCTGACACCATATATTTT.

The chain carries TRBV19 and TRBJ1-2; perhaps TRBD1 as D (5 bases). Germline values: CDR1 LNHDA, CDR2 SQIVND (reference sequence). The CDR3 runs to 15 residues. The ends were cut back, 7 bases at V and 4 bases at J, with 19 bases in the middle. CDR3 nucleotides: TGTGCCAGTATGGTGGGGCAGGAGGGCGTCTATGGCTACACCTTC. This sequence encodes CASMVGQEGVYGYTF. Full variable domain (remainder filled in from reference TRBV19 and TRBJ1-2): DGGITQSPKYLFRKEGQNVTLSCEQNLNHDAMYWYRQDPGQGLRLIYYSQIVNDFQKGDIAEGYSVSREKKESFPLTVTSAQKNPTAFYLCASMVGQEGVYGYTFGSGTRLTVV.

The chain couples TRBV27 to TRBJ2-7, with D perhaps matching TRBD2 (7 bases). Germline V lookup: CDR1 MNHEY, CDR2 SMNVEV (reference sequence). Trimming cost V 3 bases and J 4 bases, with 16 bases left between them. The CDR3 runs to 15 residues. Here the CDR3 DNA reads TGTGCCAGCAGTTTTTATGGGGGGGCCCCATACGAGCAGTACTTC. Translating it yields CASSFYGGAPYEQYF.

CDR3 residues: CASSAGQGNSPLHF. In nucleotides, the CDR3 is TGTGCCAGCAGCGCGGGACAGGGCAATTCACCCCTCCACTTT. V is TRBV5-6 and J is TRBJ1-6, with 9 bases lining up with TRBD1. The CDR3 is made up of 14 amino acids. With V trimmed by 4 bases and J by 7 bases, 3 bases remained unmatched. Germline V gives CDR1 SGHDT, CDR2 YYEEEE.

The chain employs TRBV20-1 and TRBJ1-2; tentative D call: TRBD1 (6 bases). This CDR3 is built from 11 residues. Per the germline V gene, CDR1 is DFQATT and CDR2 is SNEGSKA (reference sequence). Trimming left V 7 bases short and J 8 bases short, with 14 bases between. CDR3 DNA: TGCAGTGTATGGGCAGGGGACGGCTACACCTTC. Translated, it gives CSVWAGDGYTF.

The CDR3 DNA is TGTGCCAGCAGTTACGGGGCGGTGGTGGGAGATACGCAGTATTTT. Its translation: CASSYGAVVGDTQYF. The rearrangement joins TRBV6-6 to TRBJ2-3; possible D gene TRBD1, 5 bases. V shed 2 bases and J shed 5 bases, with 14 bases lying between them. Germline V gene sequence: CDR1 MNHNY, CDR2 SVGAGI (reference sequence). The CDR3 consists of 15 residues.

The chain links TRBV11-2 to TRBJ2-7, with TRBD2 matching over 7 bases. CDR1 SGHAT and CDR2 FQNNGV come from the germline V gene. This CDR3 has 14 amino acids. J was trimmed by 3 bases and V by 1 base; bases with no gene match: 3. The CDR3 sequence is CASSLGGGGYEQYF. For the CDR3, the DNA is TGTGCCAGCAGCTTAGGTGGCGGGGGCTACGAGCAGTACTTC.

The chain links TRBV16 to TRBJ1-3; D gene ambiguous. V dropped 6 bases and J dropped 4 bases, with 16 bases sitting between them. Germline CDR1 is KGHSY and CDR2 is FQNENV. This CDR3 comprises 15 residues. CDR3 nucleotides: TGTGCCAGCAGTCCAACTACCGTCTCCGGAAACACCATATATTTT. Translated: CASSPTTVSGNTIYF.

This chain connects TRBV7-9 to TRBJ1-2; D not resolved. The germline V and J ends were trimmed by 6 bases and 3 bases, with 17 bases remaining between them. Germline assignment: CDR1 SEHNR and CDR2 FQNEAQ (reference sequence). CDR3 size: 15 residues. The CDR3 DNA follows: TGTGCCAGCAGAGCACCGGAGGGCACGGACTATGGCTACACCTTC. Its translation: CASRAPEGTDYGYTF.